Listed here are 16 T cell receptor beta chains from one sample, sequenced in a study of technical replicates of blood from four donors. Some clones are missing from TCRdb's copy, which holds only in-frame ones; the method was immunoSEQ multiplex PCR. The sample has around 80,000 clones, 93% seen once. Input material: T cells isolated from PBMCs. The receptor source for this set is a human donor in good health.

This sequence joins TRBV28 and TRBJ2-7; a weak D match, TRBD2 (5 bases). The V end was cut by 6 bases, the J end by 5 bases, with 17 bases between. The CDR3 runs 14 residues. The V gene's germline CDR1 is MDHEN and CDR2 SYDVKM. As DNA, the CDR3 is TGTGCCAGCAGCGGGAAGCAAAAAAGGCACGAGCAGTACTTC. It translates to CASSGKQKRHEQYF.

The genes are TRBV9 and TRBJ2-2; D is unclear. The CDR3 has 15 residues. The ends were cut back, 5 bases at V and 1 base at J, with 12 bases in the middle. Per germline, CDR1 SGDLS and CDR2 YYNGEE. The DNA for the CDR3 is TGTGCCAGCAGACGCGAGGCCAAGAACACCGGGGAGCTGTTTTTT. This codes for CASRREAKNTGELFF.

J is TRBJ1-4 and V is TRBV18; maybe TRBD1 (6 bases). Trimming stripped 2 bases from V and 0 bases from J, with 7 bases between. The length of the CDR3 is 15 residues. Per germline, CDR1 KGHSH and CDR2 LQKENI. CDR3 residues: CASSPGQPTNEKLFF. In nucleotides, the CDR3 is TGTGCCAGCTCACCAGGACAGCCAACTAATGAAAAACTGTTTTTT.

V usage is TRBV6-5 and J usage is TRBJ2-7; D perhaps matches TRBD2 (6 bases). Trimming took off 5 bases at V and 2 bases at J, with 13 bases between the two ends. Germline CDR1 MNHEY, CDR2 SVGAGI. The CDR3 has 14 amino acids. CDR3: CASSPGDGPYEQYF. The CDR3 DNA reads as TGTGCCAGCAGTCCGGGGGACGGACCCTACGAGCAGTACTTC.

V is TRBV7-2 and J is TRBJ2-3; no reliable D call. The germline V gene encodes CDR1 SGHTA and CDR2 FQGNSA. Trimming removed 1 base at V and 2 bases at J, with 10 bases between. The CDR3 loop spans 15 amino acids. The CDR3 sequence: CASSLGGGVTDTQYF. The CDR3, as DNA: TGTGCCAGCAGCTTAGGTGGTGGAGTCACAGATACGCAGTATTTT.

The chain is built from TRBV28 and TRBJ1-4; TRBD1 matches at 8 bases. Germline V gives CDR1 MDHEN, CDR2 SYDVKM. Trimming took 6 bases from V and 3 from J; bases not matched to a gene: 6. This CDR3 region has 15 residues. CDR3: CASSIQDRANEKLFF. DNA for the CDR3: TGTGCCAGCAGCATCCAGGACAGGGCTAATGAAAAACTGTTTTTT.

The V call is TRBV6-5, the J call TRBJ1-2; D not certain. The germline V gene has CDR1 MNHEY and CDR2 SVGAGI. V dropped 5 bases and J dropped 8 bases, with 21 bases sitting between them. CDR3 length: 15 amino acids. The CDR3 DNA reads TGTGCCAGCAGTGTCTGGAGAGGGAGTTGGAAGGGCTACACCTTC. It specifies CASSVWRGSWKGYTF.

This rearrangement joins TRBV7-3 to TRBJ1-1, with D possibly being TRBD1 (6 bases). Germline CDR1 and CDR2: SGHTA and FQGTGA. The length of the CDR3 is 15 residues. V gave up 2 bases and J gave up 3 bases, with 13 bases separating them. The CDR3 bases are TGTGCCAGCAGCTTACGGGGGGCCCGCGACACTGAAGCTTTCTTT. It specifies CASSLRGARDTEAFF.

Only one count was recorded for this clone. The V gene is TRBV28, the J gene TRBJ1-1, with D unclear. The CDR3 is 13 residues long. Germline V lookup: CDR1 MDHEN, CDR2 SYDVKM. Trimming left V 6 bases short and J 2 bases short, with 10 bases between. Here the CDR3 DNA reads TGTGCCAGCAGAGGATCGGGAAACACTGAAGCTTTCTTT. Translation gives CASRGSGNTEAFF.

This clone has a handful of counts. The CDR3 spells CASSRVTGAPRLYEQYF. The CDR3 DNA sequence: TGTGCCAGCAGTAGGGTAACAGGGGCCCCTCGTCTCTACGAGCAGTACTTC. The V and J genes are TRBV27 and TRBJ2-7; 7 bases agree with TRBD1. The CDR3 has 17 amino acids. The V and J ends lost 5 bases and 3 bases, in that order; junction bases with no gene match: 16. CDR1 is MNHEY and CDR2 is SMNVEV in the germline V gene (reference sequence).

This rearrangement joins TRBV6-6 to TRBJ1-1, with 8 bases fitting TRBD1. This CDR3 spans 16 amino acids. CDR1 and CDR2 from the germline V gene are MNHNY and SVGAGI (reference sequence). The junction had 7 bases not matched to a gene; V was cut back by 2 bases and J by 2 bases. CDR3 in DNA: TGTGCCAGCAGTTACACCCCAGGGGGCTTCAACACTGAAGCTTTCTTT. It yields the protein CASSYTPGGFNTEAFF.

The chain uses TRBV5-4 and TRBJ1-6, with D possibly being TRBD1 (5 bases). V was cut by 3 bases and J by 0 bases, with 16 bases left in between. Germline-derived CDR1 and CDR2 are SGHNT and YYREEE (reference sequence). There are 18 residues in the CDR3. CDR3 region: CASSSPTDMSSYNSPLHF. The CDR3 DNA is TGTGCCAGCAGCTCCCCGACAGATATGAGCTCCTATAATTCACCCCTCCACTTT.

J is TRBJ1-5 and V is TRBV27; 7 bases fit TRBD1. V was pared by 8 bases and J by 1 base, with 11 bases of the junction left unmatched. From germline, CDR1 is MNHEY and CDR2 SMNVEV (reference sequence). There are 16 residues in the CDR3. The CDR3 DNA follows: TGTGCCAGCCAGAGGACAGGACAAGGAAGCAATCAGCCCCAGCATTTT. Translated: CASQRTGQGSNQPQHF.

This chain links TRBV5-1 with TRBJ2-3; 8 nucleotides line up with TRBD2. Germline values: CDR1 SGHRS, CDR2 YFSETQ. Trimming took 0 bases from V and 1 from J; bases not matched to a gene: 1. The CDR3 totals 15 residues. CDR3: CASSLAGGGTDTQYF. The DNA of the CDR3 is TGCGCCAGCAGCTTGGCGGGGGGGGGCACAGATACGCAGTATTTT.

The V and J genes are TRBV29-1 and TRBJ1-1; perhaps TRBD1 as D (5 bases). The CDR3 contains 14 residues. Trimming took off 6 bases at V and 0 bases at J, with 14 bases between the two ends. Germline V lookup: CDR1 SQVTM, CDR2 ANQGSEA. For the CDR3, the DNA is TGCAGCGTGGGGGGACTGCCGTTGAACACTGAAGCTTTCTTT. It specifies CSVGGLPLNTEAFF.

The chain couples TRBV6-5 to TRBJ2-3; 8 positions match TRBD2. After removal of 10 bases from V and 2 bases from J, the junction contained 5 bases not matched to a gene. This CDR3 comprises 13 residues. Germline values: CDR1 MNHEY, CDR2 SVGAGI. This chain's CDR3 is CAIGGDHTDTQYF. The CDR3 DNA is TGTGCCATCGGGGGGGACCACACAGATACGCAGTATTTT.